This T cell receptor (beta chain) derives from a study of Ad26.COV2.S vaccination and SARS-CoV-2 variants. Study as a whole: The COV1001 Ad26.COV2.S trial arm included the donor.

Assay used: immunoSEQ multiplex PCR; TCRdb lists only in-frame clones, some missing. This sample carries 440,000 or so clones, less than 95% of them seen once, and the ten largest clones take around 4.2%. This sample's treatment: some 20 received Ad26.COV2.S at low or high dose, single or two shots; about five received placebo; per-sample allocation not given. Sampling occurred on day 63 after the first vaccine or placebo injection. General study results and limits: Participants given vaccine showed non-spike TCR breadth similar to that of placebo recipients. It is possible that the TCR breadth and depth analyses underestimated the total T cell responses.

In regard to this clone: Its antigen is still unknown.

The CDR3 has 14 amino acids. CDR1 MDHEN and CDR2 SYDVKM come from the germline V gene. Trimming cost V 3 bases and J 4 bases; bases outside gene matches: 4. The TCR originated in a person aged 18 to 59 who received the Ad26.COV2.S COVID-19 vaccine or a placebo. This sequence joins TRBV28 and TRBJ1-2, with 8 nucleotides matching TRBD1. The material sequenced was peripheral blood, taken in a trial of Ad26.COV2.S vaccine versus placebo. CDR3 DNA sequence: TGTGCCAGCAGTTTCAGGGGGCTAGCCTATGGCTACACCTTC. Residues: CASSFRGLAYGYTF.